This T cell receptor (beta chain) came from a study of blood T cells in healthy people across ages. This CDR3 is 16 amino acids long. The germline V gene has CDR1 MNHEY and CDR2 SVGEGT. V dropped 6 bases and J dropped 1 base, with 16 bases sitting between them. It was with a sample-barcoded 5' primer and a J-beta primer mix that a second PCR of about 7 to 12 cycles was run. With 12 random nucleotides, a template-switch adaptor tagged each individual cDNA molecule. TCRdb independently ran MiXCR on the 5' RACE reads; one entry per CDR3 protein. The sample consists of over a million distinct CDR3 sequences, 40% to 45% of them appearing once.

The TCR was taken from a woman in her late teens or twenties in good health. The specimen was blood. The chain recombines TRBV6-2 or TRBV6-3 with TRBJ2-1; maybe TRBD2 (6 bases). CDR3 sequence: CASSHLGRGSYNEQFF. In DNA, the CDR3 is TGTGCCAGCAGCCACTTGGGGCGGGGTTCCTACAATGAGCAGTTCTTC.